Shown below are 23 T cell receptor beta chains from a single sample sequenced in a study of T-cell memory formation after mild COVID-19. From the 5' RACE reads, TCRdb called clonotypes with MiXCR, one entry per CDR3 protein. Here the sample spans about 400,000 distinct CDR3 sequences, 18% being singletons. Sequencing input: PBMCs or a T cell subset sorted from them (not recorded which). The origin of the receptors is a man aged 18-30 years who had mild COVID-19 (a few samples of this study predate the infection). Cell type and time point are not known.

The chain is built from TRBV7-2 and TRBJ1-2, with 7 bases matching TRBD1. V trimming: 5 bases; J trimming: 8 bases; junction bases outside the gene matches: 11. The germline CDR1 and CDR2 sequences are SGHTA and FQGNSA. The CDR3 contains 14 residues. The chain's CDR3 is CASSRIEGARGYTF. The CDR3 DNA is TGTGCCAGCAGCCGGATCGAGGGGGCGCGGGGCTACACCTTC.

This clonotype has just a few counts. The rearrangement joins TRBV4-1 to TRBJ2-3; D is undetermined. The CDR3 has 13 residues. The V gene's germline CDR1 is MGHRA and CDR2 YSYEKL. V lost 3 bases and J lost 6, with 10 bases in between. The CDR3 DNA follows: TGCGCCAGCAGCCAGATTGGCCGGGATACGCAGTATTTT. This gives the protein CASSQIGRDTQYF.

V is TRBV2 and J is TRBJ1-2, with D tentatively TRBD1 (5 bases). CDR3 length equals 15 residues. The germline V and J ends were trimmed by 2 bases and 4 bases, with 14 bases remaining between them. Germline CDR1 is SNHLY and CDR2 is FYNNEI. CDR3 sequence reads: CASSEMKGTSYGYTF. CDR3 nucleotide sequence: TGTGCCAGCAGTGAAATGAAGGGGACGTCCTATGGCTACACCTTC. Looking up the rest from reference TRBV2 and TRBJ1-2 gives the full variable domain: EPEVTQTPSHQVTQMGQEVILRCVPISNHLYFYWYRQILGQKVEFLVSFYNNEISEKSEIFDDQFSVERPDGSNFTLKIRSTKLEDSAMYFCASSEMKGTSYGYTFGSGTRLTVV.

The chain carries TRBV29-1 and TRBJ2-7, with 10 bases identical to TRBD1. J gave up 6 bases and V 3 bases, and 5 bases lay outside the gene matches. The CDR3 consists of 13 residues. Germline values: CDR1 SQVTM, CDR2 ANQGSEA. The CDR3 reads CSVDRDRGREQYV. The CDR3 nucleotides read TGCAGCGTTGATAGGGACAGGGGTCGCGAGCAGTACGTC.

There are many counts of this clonotype. V is TRBV7-2 and J is TRBJ2-7; 11 positions match TRBD2. Germline V lookup: CDR1 SGHTA, CDR2 FQGNSA. The CDR3 is made up of 16 amino acids. V was clipped by 4 bases and J by 3 bases; unmatched bases: 8. The CDR3 loop is CASSCPTSGENYEQYV. The CDR3 coding sequence is TGTGCCAGCAGCTGCCCGACTAGCGGGGAGAACTACGAGCAGTACGTC.

This chain uses TRBV30 with TRBJ2-3; D is ambiguous. Looked up from germline, CDR1 is GTSNPN and CDR2 is SVGIG (reference sequence). The V gene lost 8 bases and the J gene lost 6 bases, with 12 bases spanning the gap. The CDR3 length is 11 residues. For the CDR3, the DNA is TGTGCCCTTACCCTCCTGGATACGCAGTATTTT. Its translation: CALTLLDTQYF.

This chain's CDR3 is CASSSRGRFSSYEQYV. The CDR3 nucleotides are TGTGCCAGCAGCTCGAGAGGACGGTTTAGCTCCTACGAGCAGTACGTC. The chain recombines TRBV2 with TRBJ2-7; D remains unclear. The length of the CDR3 is 16 residues. Deletions cut 6 bases from V and 0 bases from J, with 18 bases between. Germline-derived CDR1 and CDR2 are SNHLY and FYNNEI.

The chain recombines TRBV20-1 with TRBJ2-7; D remains ambiguous. Germline V lookup: CDR1 DFQATT, CDR2 SNEGSKA (reference sequence). This CDR3 region has 11 residues. Trimming took 3 bases from V and 1 from J, leaving 4 bases between them. This CDR3 is CSASISYEQYV. The CDR3 DNA reads TGCAGTGCTAGCATTTCCTACGAGCAGTACGTC.

This clonotype was detected ten times or more. The CDR3 DNA reads as TGTGCCAGCAGTTTAGGCCAGTATGGCTACACCTTC. Translated, it gives CASSLGQYGYTF. V usage is TRBV12-3 or TRBV12-4 and J usage is TRBJ1-2; D is ambiguous. This CDR3 is 12 amino acids long. V lost 1 base and J lost 5, with 5 bases in between.

The J gene is TRBJ1-2, the V gene TRBV4-3; tentatively, D is TRBD1 (5 bases). With 7 bases removed from V and 4 bases from J, the gap between germline ends came to 16 bases. The CDR3 totals 14 residues. From germline, CDR1 is LGHNA and CDR2 YSLEER. The CDR3 loop is CASTLERGTYGYTF. The CDR3 DNA follows: TGCGCCAGCACGCTCGAGCGAGGGACCTATGGCTACACCTTC.

J is TRBJ2-7 and V is TRBV25-1; D is unclear. The CDR3 length is 12 residues. Germline V gene lookup returns CDR1 MGHDK and CDR2 SYGVNS. V lost 3 bases, J lost 2 bases, and 5 bases lay in between. The CDR3 sequence is CASSEGAYEQYF. The CDR3 nucleotides are TGTGCCAGCAGTGAGGGTGCCTACGAGCAGTACTTC.

This chain links TRBV5-1 with TRBJ1-1, with 9 positions matching TRBD1. Germline V gene data show CDR1 as SGHRS and CDR2 as YFSETQ. The CDR3 runs 15 residues. The ends lost 4 bases at V and 5 bases at J; junction bases unmatched: 9. CDR3 sequence: CASSLDTGGRTEAFF. DNA for the CDR3: TGCGCCAGCAGCCTGGACACAGGGGGCAGAACTGAAGCTTTCTTT.

The gene calls are TRBV3-1 and TRBJ1-1; D is uncertain. Looked up from germline, CDR1 is LGHDT and CDR2 is YNNKEL (reference sequence). V lost 4 bases to trimming and J lost 7 bases, with 16 bases between them. CDR3 length: 14 residues. The DNA of the CDR3 is TGTGCCAGCAGCCCCAGTCGGAATGGTAATGAAGCTTTCTTT. Its protein product is CASSPSRNGNEAFF.

The rearrangement links TRBV12-3 or TRBV12-4 to TRBJ1-2; 7 positions match TRBD1. The CDR3 contains 14 residues. The trim removed 7 bases at V and 0 bases at J, leaving 5 bases unmatched. The CDR3 spells CASIRDSANYGYTF. Written as DNA, the CDR3 is TGTGCCAGCATCCGGGACAGCGCTAACTATGGCTACACCTTC.

The CDR3 DNA reads as TGCAGTGTCGGACGGCCTCGGGGTACTGAAGCTTTCTTT. This gives the protein CSVGRPRGTEAFF. The chain joins TRBV20-1 to TRBJ1-1; no reliable D call. V was pared by 7 bases and J by 5 bases, with 17 bases between. CDR3 length: 13 amino acids. CDR1 is DFQATT, CDR2 SNEGSKA, per germline (reference sequence).

Note on this clonotype: A much bigger clone sits one base away, suggesting this may be a read error. This chain uses TRBV7-3 with TRBJ2-2; no definite D call. This CDR3 contains 12 residues. CDR1 is SGHTA, CDR2 FQGTGA, per germline. The V and J ends lost 2 bases and 7 bases respectively, with 5 bases between them. The chain's CDR3 is CASSLDDGELFF. The CDR3 DNA reads TGTGCCAGCAGCTTAGATGACGGGGAGCTGTTTTTT.

This chain links TRBV6-6 with TRBJ2-7, with D unresolved. Trimming left V 6 bases short and J 6 bases short, with 9 bases between. From germline, CDR1 is MNHNY and CDR2 SVGAGI (reference sequence). The CDR3 extends over 11 amino acids. The CDR3 DNA sequence: TGTGCCAGCAGACACGTAGGCGAGCAGTACGTC. This encodes CASRHVGEQYV.

This clonotype was found a few times. V and J are TRBV15 and TRBJ2-2, with a weak D call TRBD1 (5 bases). Per the germline V gene, CDR1 is LNHNV and CDR2 is YYDKDF (reference sequence). The CDR3 consists of 14 residues. With 4 bases removed from V and 5 bases from J, the gap between germline ends came to 11 bases. CDR3 DNA: TGTGCCACCAGCACTCAGGGCATAACCGGGGAGCTGTTTTTT. Amino acid sequence: CATSTQGITGELFF.

This clonotype has a handful of counts. The V gene is TRBV6-5, the J gene TRBJ1-1; 10 bases are shared with TRBD1. J lost 11 bases, V lost 5 bases, and 11 bases had no gene match. Germline V gives CDR1 MNHEY, CDR2 SVGAGI. The CDR3 is 14 residues long. CDR3 protein: CASSAPRDRGEAFF. The CDR3 coding sequence is TGTGCCAGCAGTGCGCCCCGGGACAGGGGTGAGGCTTTCTTT.

The V call is TRBV5-6, the J call TRBJ2-7; the D gene is possibly TRBD1 (6 bases). The CDR3 runs 13 residues. Trimming removed 1 base from V and 7 bases from J, with 12 bases in between. From germline, CDR1 is SGHDT and CDR2 YYEEEE. In nucleotides, the CDR3 is TGTGCCAGCAGCTTGCCAGGGGTGGGGGAGCAGTACTTC. Amino acid sequence: CASSLPGVGEQYF. Drawing the rest from reference TRBV5-6 and TRBJ2-7, the complete variable domain is DAGVTQSPTHLIKTRGQQVTLRCSPKSGHDTVSWYQQALGQGPQFIFQYYEEEERQRGNFPDRFSGHQFPNYSSELNVNALLLGDSALYLCASSLPGVGEQYFGPGTRLTVT.

J is TRBJ1-1 and V is TRBV4-3; D remains unclear. CDR3 length equals 14 residues. V was cut by 1 base and J by 1 base, with 7 bases left in between. Germline lookup yields CDR1 LGHNA and CDR2 YSLEER. The CDR3 reads CASSQVHQNTEAFF. The CDR3, as DNA: TGCGCCAGCAGCCAAGTTCACCAGAACACTGAAGCTTTCTTT.

The V and J genes are TRBV5-6 and TRBJ1-1; tentative D call: TRBD1 (6 bases). The CDR3 is 16 residues long. V lost 3 bases and J lost 0, with 15 bases in between. The germline CDR1 and CDR2 sequences are SGHDT and YYEEEE. The CDR3 nucleotides read TGTGCCAGCAGCTGGCAGGGGTACATAGTGAACACTGAAGCTTTCTTT. Translated: CASSWQGYIVNTEAFF. The variable domain in full, with the rest retrieved from reference TRBV5-6 and TRBJ1-1, is DAGVTQSPTHLIKTRGQQVTLRCSPKSGHDTVSWYQQALGQGPQFIFQYYEEEERQRGNFPDRFSGHQFPNYSSELNVNALLLGDSALYLCASSWQGYIVNTEAFFGQGTRLTVV.

This clonotype has a handful of counts. In nucleotides, the CDR3 is TGTGCCAGCAGCTTAAACTCCGCGACCGGGGAGCTGTTTTTT. Residues: CASSLNSATGELFF. The chain has TRBV7-9 and TRBJ2-2; D call uncertain. Per the germline V gene, CDR1 is SEHNR and CDR2 is FQNEAQ (reference sequence). This CDR3 has 14 residues. The V end lost 2 bases, the J end lost 5 bases, and 9 bases lay between the germline ends.